Each of the 12 T cell receptor beta chains below was sequenced from the same sample in a study of monozygotic twins with inflammatory bowel disease. For each CDR3 protein, TCRdb gives one entry from its re-call of the 5' RACE reads, without DNA. Here the sample table reports about 210,000 distinct CDR3 sequences. The source material was blood. Receptor source: a human donor with ulcerative colitis or Crohn's disease, or a healthy co-twin of an affected twin (not recorded which).

The chain couples TRBV3-1 to TRBJ2-7; TCRdb outputs TRBD2, but without DNA this stays unchecked. The CDR3 covers 15 residues. CDR1 and CDR2 from the germline V gene are LGHDT and YNNKEL (reference sequence). The chain's CDR3 is CASSQPSGFSYEQYF.

The V gene is TRBV13, the J gene TRBJ1-2; no DNA is available, so the TRBD1 call from TCRdb remains unchecked. Looked up from germline, CDR1 is PRHDT and CDR2 is FYEKMQ (reference sequence). The length of the CDR3 is 12 residues. The CDR3 protein is CASSPRDGRYTF.

V and J are TRBV29-1 and TRBJ2-1; the TCRdb D gene call, TRBD2, has no DNA to confirm it. Germline lookup yields CDR1 SQVTM and CDR2 ANQGSEA. The CDR3 covers 12 residues. The CDR3 spells CSGASLSNEQFF.

The rearrangement joins TRBV12-3 or TRBV12-4 to TRBJ2-2; with no DNA, the TCRdb D assignment of TRBD1 cannot be verified. This CDR3 spans 17 amino acids. CDR3 amino acids: CASGTGFRLANTGELFF.

The rearrangement uses TRBV11-2 and TRBJ2-4; TCRdb indicates TRBD1, and absent DNA this call remains unverified. Germline V gene lookup returns CDR1 SGHAT and CDR2 FQNNGV. The CDR3 runs 15 residues. CDR3: CASISDRVGENIQYF.

The V gene is TRBV5-1, the J gene TRBJ2-3; the D call of TRBD2 rests on TCRdb alone, since no DNA is present to check it. Germline loops: CDR1 SGHRS, CDR2 YFSETQ. The CDR3 is 15 residues long. CDR3 sequence: CASSLGRAVADTQYF.

The chain uses TRBV6-5 and TRBJ1-2; TCRdb reports TRBD1, a call that lacks DNA to check it against. The germline CDR1 and CDR2 sequences are MNHEY and SVGAGI. This CDR3 comprises 13 residues. CDR3 loop: CASSYGQAYGYTF.

This chain joins TRBV27 and TRBJ2-5; TCRdb's D gene call, TRBD1, goes unchecked for lack of DNA. Per germline, CDR1 MNHEY and CDR2 SMNVEV (reference sequence). This CDR3 spans 16 amino acids. CDR3 loop: CASSKQGGSGEETQYF.

The chain employs TRBV4-1 and TRBJ2-7; without DNA, the TCRdb call of TRBD1 cannot be checked. Germline CDR1 and CDR2: MGHRA and YSYEKL. The CDR3 totals 14 residues. This CDR3 reads CASSPQGAYYEQYF.

The V and J genes are TRBV20-1 and TRBJ1-6. CDR1 and CDR2 (germline): DFQATT, SNEGSKA (reference sequence). CDR3 length equals 15 residues. Here the CDR3 reads CSASDGSSYNSPLHF.

The genes are TRBV14 and TRBJ1-2; TCRdb reports TRBD1, a call that lacks DNA to check it against. This CDR3 region has 17 residues. Germline V gene data show CDR1 as SGHDN and CDR2 as FVKESK. CDR3 residues: CASSQERWTGLGYGYTF. The variable domain in full, completed from reference TRBV14 and TRBJ1-2, reads EAGVTQFPSHSVIEKGQTVTLRCDPISGHDNLYWYRRVMGKEIKFLLHFVKESKQDESGMPNNRFLAERTGGTYSTLKVQPAELEDSGVYFCASSQERWTGLGYGYTFGSGTRLTVV.

This chain joins TRBV5-1 and TRBJ2-5; TCRdb's D call, TRBD1, is unchecked because there is no DNA. The CDR3 loop spans 13 amino acids. Germline-derived CDR1 and CDR2 are SGHRS and YFSETQ. The CDR3 here is CASSLGQAETQYF.